The rows below give T cell receptor beta chains drawn from one sample of a study of blood T cell repertoires in COVID-19. Data came from immunoSEQ multiplex PCR; TCRdb stores just in-frame clones and leaves some out. The sample lists about 200,000 clones; 80% to 90% were seen once. Sequencing was carried out using peripheral blood. The origin of the receptors is a woman of 80 years or more with acute or convalescent COVID-19. CDR3s include the opening cysteine and the closing phenylalanine or tryptophan. The D gene is left open where the match is weak. Clone size is not always given. Where it is, it says once, few, many or a class for expanded clones.

V gene	J gene	clone size	D gene	CDR3 protein	CDR3 DNA
TRBV19	TRBJ2-4	-	TRBD2	CASRLAGAKNIQYF	TGTGCCAGCAGACTAGCGGGAGCCAAAAACATTCAGTACTTC
TRBV15	TRBJ2-1	-	TRBD1	CATSRDNRGYNEQFF	TGTGCCACCAGCAGAGATAACAGGGGCTACAATGAGCAGTTCTTC
TRBV11-1	TRBJ2-1	-	-	CASSLDYLSYNEQFF	TGTGCCAGCAGCTTAGATTACTTGTCGTACAATGAGCAGTTCTTC
TRBV23-1	TRBJ2-2	-	-	CASSQSSGFTGELFF	TGCGCCAGCAGTCAATCGTCAGGGTTCACCGGGGAGCTGTTTTTT
TRBV7-2	TRBJ1-1	-	-	CASSPNRVNTEAFF	TGTGCCAGCAGCCCCAACAGGGTGAACACTGAAGCTTTCTTT
TRBV19	TRBJ2-5	-	TRBD1	CASSNEGQGTETQYF	TGTGCCAGTAGTAATGAAGGACAGGGGACGGAGACCCAGTACTTC
TRBV2	TRBJ1-2	-	TRBD1	CASSDRGPGYTF	TGTGCCAGCAGTGACAGGGGGCCCGGCTACACCTTC
TRBV7-2	TRBJ1-3	-	-	CASSFQGNSGNTIYF	TGTGCCAGCAGCTTCCAGGGGAACTCTGGAAACACCATATATTTT
TRBV2	TRBJ2-7	-	-	CASTLTAQYEQYF	TGTGCCAGCACTCTGACAGCCCAGTACGAGCAGTACTTC
TRBV2	TRBJ2-5	few	-	CASRGLQETQYF	TGTGCCAGCAGAGGACTCCAAGAGACCCAGTACTTC